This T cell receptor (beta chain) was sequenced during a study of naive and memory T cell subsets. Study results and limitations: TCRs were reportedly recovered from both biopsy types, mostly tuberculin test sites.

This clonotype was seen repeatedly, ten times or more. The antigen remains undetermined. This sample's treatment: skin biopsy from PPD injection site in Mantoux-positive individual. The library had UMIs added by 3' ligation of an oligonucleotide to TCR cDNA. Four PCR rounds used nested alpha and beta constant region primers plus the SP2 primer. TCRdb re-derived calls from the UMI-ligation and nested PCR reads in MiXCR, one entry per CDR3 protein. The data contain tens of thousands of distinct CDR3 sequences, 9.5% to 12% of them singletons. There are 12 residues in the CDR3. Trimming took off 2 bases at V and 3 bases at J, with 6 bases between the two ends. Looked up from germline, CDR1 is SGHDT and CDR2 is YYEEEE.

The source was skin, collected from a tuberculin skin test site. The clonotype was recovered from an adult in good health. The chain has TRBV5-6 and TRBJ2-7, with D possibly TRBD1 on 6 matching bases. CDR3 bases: TGTGCCAGCAGCTTACAGGGCTACGAGCAGTACTTC. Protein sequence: CASSLQGYEQYF.